The rows below give T cell receptor beta chains drawn from one sample of a study of blood T cell repertoires in COVID-19. Method: immunoSEQ multiplex PCR; TCRdb's copy keeps in-frame clones and lacks some. The sample includes hundreds of thousands of clones, around 85% of them seen just once. Sequenced: PBMCs or T cells enriched from blood (not recorded which). These receptors were taken from a woman between 45 and 65 years old in a cohort exposed to, infected with or recovered from COVID-19 (not recorded which). The CDR3 runs from the conserved cysteine through the conserved F or W. D genes are given only for firm matches. Size values are once, few and many counts, or a class for expanded clones, and some rows have none.

>.|few|TRBJ2-7|TRBV7-9|15
CASSLGHKEVYEQYF
TGTGCCAGCAGCTTAGGACACAAAGAAGTCTACGAGCAGTACTTC
>.|.|TRBJ2-7|TRBV7-9|16
CASSFRGSGDPYEQYF
TGTGCCAGCAGCTTTCGGGGGTCCGGGGATCCCTACGAGCAGTACTTC
>TRBD1|few|TRBJ1-6|TRBV18|15
CASSQGQGANSPLHF
TGTGCCAGCTCACAGGGACAGGGGGCAAATTCACCCCTCCACTTT
>.|.|TRBJ2-7|TRBV2|11
CASRAIYEQYF
TGTGCCAGCAGGGCAATATACGAGCAGTACTTC
>.|.|TRBJ2-7|TRBV3-1/TRBV3-2|13
CASSQVGGAEQYF
TGTGCCAGCAGCCAAGTTGGGGGGGCGGAGCAGTACTTC
>.|.|TRBJ1-3|TRBV10-3|16
CAISETLKSNGNTIYF
TGTGCCATCAGTGAGACCCTAAAGAGCAATGGAAACACCATATATTTT
>.|.|TRBJ2-3|TRBV15|16
CATSSGGGLFTDTQYF
TGTGCCACCAGCAGTGGTGGGGGACTCTTCACAGATACGCAGTATTTT
>TRBD1|.|TRBJ2-7|TRBV28|17
CASSLRTGAGSSYEQYF
TGTGCCAGCAGTTTAAGGACAGGGGCGGGATCCTCCTACGAGCAGTACTTC
>TRBD2|.|TRBJ2-3|TRBV15|15
CATSLRDYLTDTQYF
TGTGCCACCAGCCTTCGGGACTACCTCACAGATACGCAGTATTTT
>.|.|TRBJ1-6|TRBV7-9|17
CASSPVEGSSYNSPLHF
TGTGCCAGCAGCCCGGTCGAAGGGAGCTCCTATAATTCACCCCTCCACTTT
>TRBD1|once|TRBJ1-1|TRBV11-1|15
CASSSDRGHFTEAFF
TGTGCCAGCAGCTCAGACAGGGGTCATTTCACTGAAGCTTTCTTT
>TRBD1|.|TRBJ2-1|TRBV3-1/TRBV3-2|15
CASSQPGQGNNEQFF
TGTGCCAGCAGCCAACCGGGACAGGGCAACAATGAGCAGTTCTTC
>.|.|TRBJ1-1|TRBV7-3|15
CASSGDGRQTTEAFF
TGTGCCAGCAGCGGGGACGGGAGGCAAACCACTGAAGCTTTCTTT
>TRBD2|.|TRBJ2-1|TRBV9|17
CASSVGSSGGAYNEQFF
TGTGCCAGCAGCGTGGGTTCTAGCGGGGGGGCCTACAATGAGCAGTTCTTC
>TRBD1|.|TRBJ1-1|TRBV25-1|13
CASIDRGNTEAFF
TGTGCCAGCATAGACAGGGGGAACACTGAAGCTTTCTTT
>TRBD2|.|TRBJ2-3|TRBV10-3|12
CATSGGTDTQYF
TGTGCCACTAGCGGGGGCACAGATACGCAGTATTTT
>.|once|TRBJ2-3|TRBV4-1|16
CASSQDGAAFTDTQYF
TGCGCCAGCAGCCAAGACGGAGCGGCCTTCACAGATACGCAGTATTTT
>TRBD1|.|TRBJ2-3|TRBV10-1|16
CASSESGTASTDTQYF
TGCGCCAGCAGTGAGTCGGGGACAGCTAGCACAGATACGCAGTATTTT
>.|.|TRBJ1-6|TRBV27|17
CASSLSWELSYNSPLHF
TGTGCCAGCAGTTTAAGCTGGGAGCTCTCCTATAATTCACCCCTCCACTTT
>TRBD1|.|TRBJ1-6|TRBV5-1|14
CASSLTGGNSPLHF
TGCGCCAGCAGCTTGACAGGGGGTAATTCACCCCTCCACTTT
>.|.|TRBJ1-1|TRBV4-3|14
CASSQDREYTEAFF
TGCGCCAGCAGCCAAGATAGGGAGTACACTGAAGCTTTCTTT
>TRBD1|.|TRBJ1-3|TRBV10-2|14
CASSRGLDGNTIYF
TGCGCCAGCAGCAGGGGGCTAGATGGAAACACCATATATTTT
>.|.|TRBJ2-7|TRBV9|12
CASSVGRGEQYF
TGTGCCAGCAGCGTAGGTCGGGGGGAGCAGTACTTC
>TRBD1|.|TRBJ1-5|TRBV7-2|15
CASSFIRGAGQPQHF
TGTGCCAGCAGCTTCATCAGGGGGGCCGGTCAGCCCCAGCATTTT
>.|.|TRBJ1-6|TRBV28|13
CASRPTVNSPLHF
TGTGCCAGCAGGCCGACAGTTAATTCACCCCTCCACTTT
>.|.|TRBJ1-2|TRBV6-5|14
CASSYSGFSYGYTF
TGTGCCAGCAGTTACTCGGGCTTCAGCTATGGCTACACCTTC
>TRBD2|.|TRBJ2-1|TRBV6-2/TRBV6-3|16
CASSYPGLAGVNEQFF
TGTGCCAGCAGTTACCCTGGACTAGCGGGGGTGAATGAGCAGTTCTTC
>.|.|TRBJ1-1|TRBV10-3|13
CAISGDRNTEAFF
TGTGCCATCAGTGGAGACAGGAACACTGAAGCTTTCTTT
>.|.|TRBJ1-1|TRBV4-3|15
CASSQGFVGNTEAFF
TGCGCCAGCAGCCAAGGTTTCGTCGGGAACACTGAAGCTTTCTTT
>TRBD1|.|TRBJ1-5|TRBV9|17
CASSVRTGMALGQPQHF
TGTGCCAGCAGCGTAAGGACAGGGATGGCTTTGGGTCAGCCCCAGCATTTT
>.|.|TRBJ1-2|TRBV5-4|14
CASSLSGQGQGYTF
TGTGCCAGCAGCTTATCGGGCCAGGGGCAAGGCTACACCTTC
>.|.|TRBJ1-1|TRBV11-2|16
CASSLGHGAPRTEAFF
TGTGCCAGCAGCTTAGGGCACGGAGCGCCCCGCACTGAAGCTTTCTTT
>.|few|TRBJ1-1|TRBV4-1|15
CASSQSRARLSEAFF
TGCGCCAGCAGCCAGAGTCGCGCCCGCCTTTCTGAAGCTTTCTTT
>TRBD1|.|TRBJ2-7|TRBV25-1|13
CASRATGDYEQYF
TGTGCCAGCAGAGCCACAGGGGACTACGAGCAGTACTTC
>TRBD1|.|TRBJ1-5|TRBV19|21
CASSQSPGQGAAVLGNQPQHF
TGTGCCAGTAGCCAGTCTCCGGGACAGGGGGCGGCAGTACTCGGCAATCAGCCCCAGCATTTT
>.|.|TRBJ2-7|TRBV4-3|15
CASSQDINPPGEQYF
TGCGCCAGCAGCCAAGATATCAATCCTCCAGGGGAGCAGTACTTC
>.|.|TRBJ2-7|TRBV28|11
CASSLSDEQYF
TGTGCCAGCAGTTTATCAGACGAGCAGTACTTC
>TRBD1|.|TRBJ1-6|TRBV25-1|13
CASSDTGDSPLHF
TGTGCCAGCAGTGACACAGGGGACTCACCCCTCCACTTT
>.|once|TRBJ1-2|TRBV2|15
CASSNRVGSAGGYTF
TGTGCCAGCAGTAACCGCGTGGGCTCCGCGGGCGGCTACACCTTC
>TRBD1|.|TRBJ1-6|TRBV7-9|16
CASSLVFGTDNSPLHF
TGTGCCAGCAGCTTAGTCTTCGGGACAGATAATTCACCCCTCCACTTT
>TRBD2|.|TRBJ2-7|TRBV5-4|17
CASSGPLGAGGTYEQYF
TGTGCCAGCAGCGGACCGTTGGGGGCGGGGGGTACCTACGAGCAGTACTTC
>TRBD2|.|TRBJ2-3|TRBV9|13
CASSPGGRDTQYF
TGTGCCAGCAGTCCGGGGGGGAGAGATACGCAGTATTTT
>.|.|TRBJ1-4|TRBV28|15
CASQGSEPPNEKLFF
TGTGCAAGCCAGGGCTCAGAACCACCTAATGAAAAACTGTTTTTT
>.|.|TRBJ1-1|TRBV11-1|14
CASSLDRANTEAFF
TGTGCCAGCAGCTTAGACAGGGCGAACACTGAAGCTTTCTTT
>TRBD2|.|TRBJ2-7|TRBV9|16
CASSPGTSGAAWEQYF
TGTGCCAGCAGCCCCGGGACTAGCGGGGCCGCATGGGAGCAGTACTTC
>TRBD1|.|TRBJ1-5|TRBV29-1|14
CSVSPGTENQPQHF
TGCAGCGTTTCCCCCGGGACAGAAAATCAGCCCCAGCATTTT
>.|.|TRBJ1-4|TRBV28|15
CASSPGGTLNEKLFF
TGTGCCAGCAGCCCCGGGGGGACCCTTAATGAAAAACTGTTTTTT
>.|.|TRBJ1-1|TRBV29-1|14
CSVEDRVGNTEAFF
TGCAGCGTTGAAGACAGGGTGGGGAACACTGAAGCTTTCTTT
>.|.|TRBJ1-1|TRBV9|14
CASSVGRPNTEAFF
TGTGCCAGCAGCGTAGGGCGGCCGAACACTGAAGCTTTCTTT
>TRBD1|once|TRBJ2-3|TRBV5-4|17
CASSSNRGPSGTDTQYF
TGTGCCAGCAGCTCGAACAGGGGACCTTCTGGCACAGATACGCAGTATTTT
>.|.|TRBJ1-5|TRBV18|12
CASSGGNQPQHF
TGTGCCAGCTCAGGCGGGAATCAGCCCCAGCATTTT
>TRBD1|.|TRBJ1-6|TRBV18|18
CASSPPGTGALGGSPLHF
TGTGCCAGCTCACCCCCCGGGACAGGGGCGCTTGGTGGTTCACCCCTCCACTTT
>.|.|TRBJ1-5|TRBV27|15
CASSLSGGPNQPQHF
TGTGCCAGCAGTTTAAGCGGGGGGCCTAATCAGCCCCAGCATTTT